The clone carrying this TCR beta chain appeared a few times. These data originate in a study of blood T cell repertoires in COVID-19. Study overall: The study drew acute and convalescent COVID-19 samples from the United States, Italy and Spain.

As originally analysed: Amplified reference gene primers provided the basis for estimating nucleated cell counts. Sequencing used immunoSEQ multiplex PCR; TCRdb keeps in-frame clones, though not all of them. Clone size and the V and J calls come from that table; the DNA yielded D and trimming. The sample holds some 200,000 clones; more than 75% are singletons and the top ten take roughly 8.7%. Trimming took 1 base from V and 7 from J; bases not matched to a gene: 8. The germline CDR1 and CDR2 sequences are KGHDR and SFDVKD. The CDR3 is made up of 16 amino acids. The sequenced sample consisted of peripheral blood. The clonotype originates from a woman aged 50 to 65 with active or convalescent COVID-19. The chain combines TRBV24-1 with TRBJ2-1; 8 bases are shared with TRBD2. The CDR3 bases are TGTGCCACCAGTGATTTCGGCGGGGAGCGGGAGAATGAGCAGTTCTTC. Amino acid sequence: CATSDFGGERENEQFF.